Below, one T cell receptor beta chain is given with its context. The antigen remains unidentified. The donors were part of the validation cohort, which consisted of roughly 120 subjects and was separate from the first cohort of about 670 subjects. This CDR3 region has 16 residues. The junction had 4 bases not matched to a gene; V was cut back by 1 base and J by 2 bases. Per the germline V gene, CDR1 is LNHDA and CDR2 is SQIVND (reference sequence). The data were produced by immunoSEQ multiplex PCR, yet TCRdb's version contains in-frame clones alone and is incomplete. The sample lists some 260,000 clones, 90% occurring once. This sample was included in a study of cytomegalovirus exposure and HLA in healthy donors. Looking at the study overall: The 550 to 700 first-cohort repertoires and the 95 to 150 validation repertoires shared the same platform, a later analysis reported.

Study-wide results and limits: A subsequent analysis found that TCR clusters from the first cohort also tended to co-occur in the 90 to 150 validation repertoires, with 90% to 95% of cluster scores above 0. The study flagged around 160 TCR beta chains as cytomegalovirus-associated.

The sequence was collected from a woman under 40 in good health and CMV-seronegative. The V call is TRBV19, the J call TRBJ1-1; 10 nucleotides line up with TRBD1. The sample consisted of PBMCs. The CDR3 DNA sequence: TGTGCCAGTAGTATAGGGGACAGGGGAGGAAACACTGAAGCTTTCTTT. Protein: CASSIGDRGGNTEAFF.